The subject of this entry is one TCR beta chain. Its antigen specificity is not known. No quality values exist for individual bases; no much larger clone is one base distant. This sample stems from a study of CD8 T cells in Susac syndrome (dated by TCRdb to about 2019). At the level of the whole study: The study used repertoire sequencing to test whether antigen drove CD8+ T cell activation and differentiation in Susac syndrome. Clonality of the CD8+ T cell repertoire was compared between eleven to twelve healthy donors, approximately 14 Susac syndrome patients and 15 multiple sclerosis patients.

Study-wide conclusions, independent of this receptor: The number of individuals in the TCR sequencing and HLA analysis was acknowledged as relatively small.

High-throughput TCR beta sequencing profiled peripheral blood CD8+ and CD4+ T cells from healthy donors, Susac syndrome patients and multiple sclerosis patients. Treatment-naive patients with stable or active relapsing-remitting disease fulfilling revised McDonald criteria were used as multiple sclerosis controls. Bulk CD8+ and CD4+ T cells were purified by magnetic negative isolation, whereas CD8+ TEMRA cells were enriched by FACS. Blood was collected in EDTA tubes and processed within 24 hours, with PBMCs isolated through density gradient centrifugation. PBMCs intended for TCR sequencing were frozen in liquid nitrogen and were later thawed in a 37 degrees C water bath. Purity of sorted or isolated CD4+, CD8+ and CD8+ TEMRA cells was at least 90%. RNA was extracted using the RNeasy kit, and 0.5 to 1 microgram was reverse transcribed with random hexamers. TCR beta CDR3 regions were amplified with the immunoSEQ multiplex PCR assay covering 54 Vbeta and 13 Jbeta segments. Bias from PCR amplification was corrected by using a synthetic template baseline for primer optimization and for computational correction. Per the original workflow: Only productive sequences were kept, with reads annotated to V, D and J genes according to IMGT and analyzed in immunoSEQ Analyzer. Clonality was calculated as one minus the Shannon entropy normalized by log2 of the number of productive unique sequences. Public and private clones were assessed among the 100 most prevalent clones of each patient and control. Susac-specific clones were defined as absent from healthy and MS cohorts, 1052 published viral clones and other ImmuneACCESS disease sequences. The public reads were reprocessed in TCRdb via fastp at Q25 and MiXCR, keeping in-frame beta chains. Each entry merges the rows of one CDR3 protein and shows their most common DNA and genes. TCRdb assigned the V and J calls; the authors' analysis was not used. The table for this sample lists about 400,000 distinct CDR3 sequences; around 83% of them were counted only once. The ten largest account for roughly 0.11% of the sample.

The specimen sequenced was CD8+ T cells from PBMCs. The receptor comes from a human donor with multiple sclerosis.

The CDR3 protein sequence reads: CASSPPFDSYEQYF. Read as DNA, the sequence is TGTGCCAGCTCACCACCGTTTGACTCCTACGAGCAGTACTTC. The chain links TRBV18 with TRBJ2-7; no D segment can be confidently identified. CDR1 and CDR2, looked up from the germline V gene, are KGHSH and LQKENI. Trimming at the junction amounts to 0 bases on V and 0 bases on J, and the germline ends lie 6 bases apart. The CDR3 starts with the cysteine, ends with the phenylalanine, and has 14 residues. The only DNA kept is the CDR3, 42 bases in frame from the first base.